The 13 T cell receptor beta chains listed next were all sequenced from one sample in a study of blood T cell repertoires in COVID-19. Repertoires were generated with immunoSEQ multiplex PCR, while TCRdb's copy carries only in-frame clones and drops some. The sample consists of hundreds of thousands of clones, roughly nine tenths of them appearing once. Sequenced sample: PBMCs or T cells enriched from blood (not recorded which). All receptors derive from a man aged 30-40 years who had recovered from COVID-19.

V gene TRBV19 combines with J gene TRBJ1-1; D is undetermined. The CDR3 totals 12 residues. Trimming stripped 6 bases from V and 7 bases from J, with 12 bases between. Germline V CDR1 and CDR2: LNHDA, SQIVND (reference sequence). In DNA form, the CDR3 reads TGTGCCAGTAGCCCCGGTCGCAATGAAGCTTTCTTT. Translation: CASSPGRNEAFF.

V and J are TRBV10-3 and TRBJ2-2, with 7 bases lining up with TRBD1. Germline V gene lookup returns CDR1 ENHRY and CDR2 SYGVKD. The ends lost 6 bases at V and 3 bases at J; junction bases unmatched: 4. The CDR3 runs to 14 residues. The CDR3 spells CAISQTGYTGELFF. CDR3 nucleotide sequence: TGTGCCATCAGCCAGACAGGGTACACCGGGGAGCTGTTTTTT.

The rearrangement links TRBV11-2 to TRBJ2-2; 8 bases are a match to TRBD1. The CDR3 sequence is 18 residues long. Germline CDR1 reads SGHAT; CDR2 reads FQNNGV. The J segment lost 6 bases and the V segment lost 2 bases, leaving 14 bases of the junction unmatched. For the CDR3, the DNA is TGTGCCAGCAGCTTACCCAACCGTGGACAGGGTATATCCGGGGAGCTGTTTTTT. Translated: CASSLPNRGQGISGELFF.

J is TRBJ2-1 and V is TRBV3-1 (or the pseudogene TRBV3-2); 11 bases agree with TRBD1. Germline CDR1 is LGHDT and CDR2 is YNNKEL (reference sequence). This CDR3 region has 15 residues. After removal of 3 bases from V and 9 bases from J, the junction contained 7 bases not matched to a gene. CDR3 loop: CASSHTGTGGAEQFF. The CDR3 DNA reads TGTGCCAGCAGCCATACCGGGACAGGGGGTGCTGAGCAGTTCTTC.

The gene calls are TRBV24-1 and TRBJ1-3; unclear D gene. CDR3 length equals 15 residues. Trimming shortened V by 4 bases and J by 4 bases, and 13 bases separated the two germline ends. Per germline, CDR1 KGHDR and CDR2 SFDVKD. The CDR3 DNA sequence: TGTGCCACCAGTGACTCCCGGACTCTAGGAAACACCATATATTTT. It encodes CATSDSRTLGNTIYF.

The chain carries TRBV4-2 and TRBJ2-5; the D gene is possibly TRBD2 (6 bases). The V gene lost 1 base and the J gene lost 2 bases, with 14 bases spanning the gap. The V gene's germline CDR1 is LGHNA and CDR2 YNFKEQ. This CDR3 has 16 residues. The CDR3 here is CASSQARASAQETQYF. The CDR3 DNA is TGTGCCAGCAGCCAAGCGAGGGCTAGCGCGCAAGAGACCCAGTACTTC.

CDR3 bases: TGTGCCAGCAGCCCCTTGGCTGGCTACACCTTC. This gives the protein CASSPLAGYTF. The chain employs TRBV28 and TRBJ1-2; D ambiguous. Germline CDR1 MDHEN, CDR2 SYDVKM. The CDR3 has 11 residues. V lost 6 bases and J 7 bases, leaving 9 bases between the germline ends.

The chain recombines TRBV9 with TRBJ2-5; 8 positions agree with TRBD2. With V trimmed by 3 bases and J by 5 bases, 12 bases remained unmatched. Germline V CDR1 and CDR2: SGDLS, YYNGEE. The CDR3 loop spans 16 amino acids. For the CDR3, the DNA is TGTGCCAGCAGCGCGGGACTAGGGGTTGGTATGGAGACCCAGTACTTC. This codes for CASSAGLGVGMETQYF.

This chain links TRBV2 with TRBJ1-2; unclear D gene. V was clipped by 10 bases and J by 1 base, with 7 bases between them. The CDR3 loop spans 11 amino acids. Germline V gene sequence: CDR1 SNHLY, CDR2 FYNNEI. The CDR3 is CATSVNYGYTF. The CDR3 DNA follows: TGTGCCACGAGTGTTAACTATGGCTACACCTTC.

This chain joins TRBV4-1 and TRBJ1-5, with D maybe TRBD1 (6 bases). The CDR3 is made up of 15 amino acids. Between the trimmed V and J ends, which lost 1 base and 4 bases, there was a span of 11 bases. Germline V lookup: CDR1 MGHRA, CDR2 YSYEKL. In nucleotides, the CDR3 is TGCGCCAGCAGCCAAGTACAGGGTAAGAATCAGCCCCAGCATTTT. Its protein product is CASSQVQGKNQPQHF.

V usage is TRBV30 and J usage is TRBJ1-5; possible D gene TRBD1, 6 bases. The germline V gene encodes CDR1 GTSNPN and CDR2 SVGIG (reference sequence). There are 13 residues in the CDR3. V was trimmed by 2 bases and J by 5 bases, leaving 10 bases between them. CDR3 sequence (DNA): TGTGCCTGGAGTTTGAAGGGGGATCAGCCCCAGCATTTT. Translation: CAWSLKGDQPQHF.

This clone was counted a single time. CDR3 bases: TGTGCCAGCAGTACCGGGACTCGGGGTGGCTACACCTTC. It is translated as CASSTGTRGGYTF. The chain combines TRBV7-9 with TRBJ1-2, with D possibly TRBD1 on 5 matching bases. V was trimmed by 6 bases and J by 7 bases, leaving 15 bases between them. Germline-derived CDR1 and CDR2 are SEHNR and FQNEAQ (reference sequence). CDR3 length: 13 amino acids.

The V call is TRBV19, the J call TRBJ2-5, with 9 bases lining up with TRBD1. Germline values: CDR1 LNHDA, CDR2 SQIVND (reference sequence). Trimming at V came to 6 bases and at J to 5 bases, leaving 4 bases not matched to a gene. The CDR3 is 13 amino acids. CDR3 loop: CASSQTGGETQYF. The CDR3 DNA sequence: TGTGCCAGTAGCCAGACAGGGGGTGAGACCCAGTACTTC.